The T cell receptor beta chain under discussion was sequenced for a study of T cells after yellow fever vaccination. The overall study: Preparing low-cell-number fractions relied on SMART-Seq v4 Ultra Low Input.

TCRdb reprocessed the 5' RACE reads via MiXCR and lists one record per CDR3 protein. The repertoire has some 320,000 distinct CDR3 sequences, about 10% of them found once; the top ten carry about 3.5%. General study points: Clonotypes appearing in both CD4 and CD8 compartments existed, and their share was small. In post-booster samples, most primary-vaccination clones reappeared (just under 98% CD4, over 70% CD8).

In its sample, this clonotype was seen a few times. The antigen is undetermined. A read error may be the cause here, since a much bigger clone is one base away. Trimming took 4 bases from V and 2 from J; bases not matched to a gene: 1. Germline CDR1 SGHTA, CDR2 FQGTGA. This CDR3 is 15 amino acids long. This clonotype originated in a young man who received the YFV17D yellow fever vaccine. This chain links TRBV7-3 with TRBJ2-3; the match to TRBD2 covers 12 bases. The source material was CD4+ T cells sorted from PBMCs, sampled 45 days after the yellow fever booster vaccination. CDR3 in amino acids: CASSSSGGATDTQYF. CDR3 bases: TGTGCCAGCAGCTCTAGCGGGGGGGCCACAGATACGCAGTATTTT.